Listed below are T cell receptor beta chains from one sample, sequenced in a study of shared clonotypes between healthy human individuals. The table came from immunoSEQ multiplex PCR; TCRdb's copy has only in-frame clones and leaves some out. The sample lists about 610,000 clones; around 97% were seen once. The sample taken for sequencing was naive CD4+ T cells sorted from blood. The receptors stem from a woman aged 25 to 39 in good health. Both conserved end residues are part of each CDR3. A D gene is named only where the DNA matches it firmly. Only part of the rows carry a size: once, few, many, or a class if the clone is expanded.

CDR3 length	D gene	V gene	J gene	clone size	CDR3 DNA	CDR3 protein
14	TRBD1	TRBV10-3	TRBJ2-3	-	TGTGCCATCAGTGAGTCGACAGGGGCGGATACGCAGTATTTT	CAISESTGADTQYF
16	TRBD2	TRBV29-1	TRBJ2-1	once	TGCAGCTTTTGTACGGTCCTAGCGGCCTCCTACAATGAGCAGTTCTTC	CSFCTVLAASYNEQFF
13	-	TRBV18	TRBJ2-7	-	TGTGCCAGCTCACCGGGGACACCCTACGAGCAGTACTTC	CASSPGTPYEQYF
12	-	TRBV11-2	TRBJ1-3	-	TGTGCCAGCAGCTTAGATTTAAACACCATATATTTT	CASSLDLNTIYF
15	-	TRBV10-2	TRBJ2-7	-	TGCGCCAGCAGTGATGAGGGGAGGTGGACCTACGAGCAGTACTTC	CASSDEGRWTYEQYF
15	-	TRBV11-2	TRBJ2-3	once	TGTGCCAGCAGCTTAGATCCTCGTAGCACAGATACGCAGTATTTT	CASSLDPRSTDTQYF
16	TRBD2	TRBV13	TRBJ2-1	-	TGTGCCAGCAGCCGCGGACTAGCGGGAGAGTGGAATGAGCAGTTCTTC	CASSRGLAGEWNEQFF
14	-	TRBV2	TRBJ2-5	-	TGTGCCAGCACGCGATACGTCTCGCAAGAGACCCAGTACTTC	CASTRYVSQETQYF
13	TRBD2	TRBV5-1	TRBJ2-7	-	TGCGCCAGCAGCTTGACCGGGAGGGGTATCGCACACTTC	CASSLTGRGIAHF
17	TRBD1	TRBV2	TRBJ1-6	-	TGTGCCAGCAGGGGGACCGGGGACAGAGCCTTCCATTCACCCCTCCACTTT	CASRGTGDRAFHSPLHF
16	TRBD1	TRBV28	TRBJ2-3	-	TGTGCCAGCAGTCCCAGGGACAGATACATCACAGATACGCAGTATTTT	CASSPRDRYITDTQYF
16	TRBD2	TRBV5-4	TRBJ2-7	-	TGTGCCAGCAGCCCCCCTCCTAGCGGGAGTACCCCCGAGCAGTACTTC	CASSPPPSGSTPEQYF
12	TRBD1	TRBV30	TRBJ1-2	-	TGTGCCGGGAGACAGGGCAACTATGGCTACACCTTC	CAGRQGNYGYTF
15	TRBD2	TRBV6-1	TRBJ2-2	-	TGTGCCAGCAGTGTGTCTAGCGGGAACACCGGGGAGCTGTTTTTT	CASSVSSGNTGELFF
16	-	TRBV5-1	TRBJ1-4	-	TGCGCCAGCAGCTCGTTGCGGGGAGGGGAGTATGAAAAACTGTTTTTT	CASSSLRGGEYEKLFF
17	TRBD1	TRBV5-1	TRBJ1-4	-	TGCGCCAGCAGCTACCAGGGGGCGCGGGTTGTTAATGAAAAACTGTTTTTT	CASSYQGARVVNEKLFF
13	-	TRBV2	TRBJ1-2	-	TGTGCCAGCAGTGTGCCCGAGAACTATGGCTACACCTTC	CASSVPENYGYTF